Listed here are 12 T cell receptor beta chains from one sample, sequenced in a study of technical replicates of blood from a few donors. Here immunoSEQ multiplex PCR was the method, and the copy in TCRdb shows in-frame clones only, minus some. Among tens of thousands of clones, around 94% were seen once, and the ten largest hold under 0.3%. Sequenced input: T cells isolated from PBMCs. The receptor source for this set is a human donor in good health.

This clone appeared once. The chain employs TRBV29-1 and TRBJ1-2, with 7 positions matching TRBD1. J gave up 3 bases and V 8 bases, and 21 bases lay outside the gene matches. CDR1 and CDR2 (germline): SQVTM, ANQGSEA. The CDR3 extends over 17 amino acids. CDR3 protein: CSSSRGLGSGGDYGYTF. The CDR3 DNA reads as TGCAGCAGTTCCCGGGGTTTGGGTTCAGGGGGAGACTATGGCTACACCTTC.

The chain carries TRBV5-1 and TRBJ1-1, with 8 bases aligning to TRBD1. The CDR3 has 14 residues. The germline V gene has CDR1 SGHRS and CDR2 YFSETQ. The trim removed 3 bases at V and 4 bases at J, leaving 5 bases unmatched. The CDR3 loop is CASSSGQGPTEAFF. CDR3 nucleotides: TGCGCCAGCAGCTCCGGACAGGGCCCCACTGAAGCTTTCTTT.

V usage is TRBV10-1 and J usage is TRBJ2-7; 7 bases agree with TRBD1. The CDR3 has 18 residues. Trimming removed 0 bases from V and 9 bases from J; junction bases left unmatched: 20. Per the germline V gene, CDR1 is WNHNN and CDR2 is SYGVQD (reference sequence). The CDR3 region has the DNA TGCGCCAGCAGTGAGTCGACGTTGATTACAGGGGTACCCCTTGTGCAGTACTTC. This translates into CASSESTLITGVPLVQYF.

The chain has TRBV28 and TRBJ1-2; TRBD1 agrees at 7 bases. CDR1 and CDR2 (germline): MDHEN, SYDVKM. The junction had 19 bases not matched to a gene; V was cut back by 6 bases and J by 3 bases. This CDR3 contains 18 residues. Here the CDR3 reads CASRDVEGSSTGYYGYTF. The DNA of the CDR3 is TGTGCCAGCAGGGACGTCGAAGGGTCGTCGACAGGGTACTATGGCTACACCTTC.

V gene TRBV18 combines with J gene TRBJ1-1, with D unclear. In germline, CDR1 is KGHSH, CDR2 LQKENI. The CDR3 consists of 15 residues. V was clipped by 3 bases and J by 0 bases, with 11 bases between them. The chain's CDR3 is CASSPPSGVNTEAFF. CDR3 DNA sequence: TGTGCCAGCTCACCGCCGAGTGGAGTGAACACTGAAGCTTTCTTT.

The chain is built from TRBV5-1 and TRBJ2-2; 11 bases map to TRBD1. Germline CDR1 and CDR2: SGHRS and YFSETQ. V dropped 3 bases and J dropped 7; count of bases not matched to a gene: 5. The CDR3 extends over 15 amino acids. The CDR3 loop reads CASSYGQGAHGELFF. CDR3 DNA: TGCGCCAGCAGCTACGGACAGGGGGCTCACGGGGAGCTGTTTTTT.

The chain couples TRBV13 to TRBJ1-1, with 9 bases matching TRBD1. V dropped 0 bases and J dropped 9; count of bases not matched to a gene: 2. Per germline, CDR1 PRHDT and CDR2 FYEKMQ (reference sequence). This CDR3 contains 13 residues. This CDR3 reads CASSLGGQGKAFF. The CDR3 DNA reads as TGTGCCAGCAGCTTAGGGGGACAGGGCAAAGCTTTCTTT. Full variable domain (remainder filled in from reference TRBV13 and TRBJ1-1): AAGVIQSPRHLIKEKRETATLKCYPIPRHDTVYWYQQGPGQDPQFLISFYEKMQSDKGSIPDRFSAQQFSDYHSELNMSSLELGDSALYFCASSLGGQGKAFFGQGTRLTVV.

V is TRBV28 and J is TRBJ1-2, with D possibly being TRBD1 (6 bases). Trimming shortened V by 8 bases and J by 4 bases, and 17 bases separated the two germline ends. CDR1 is MDHEN and CDR2 is SYDVKM in the germline V gene. The CDR3 length is 14 residues. The CDR3 DNA reads as TGTGCCAGCGGTGGGACACCACCGGGCTATGGCTACACCTTC. Residues: CASGGTPPGYGYTF.

The V gene is TRBV7-9, the J gene TRBJ1-1; TRBD1 matches 8 bases. CDR3 size: 15 residues. CDR1 and CDR2 from the germline V gene are SEHNR and FQNEAQ (reference sequence). The junction had 5 bases not matched to a gene; V was cut back by 1 base and J by 4 bases. The CDR3, as DNA: TGTGCCAGCAGCTTAGGGACAGGGATGTTCACTGAAGCTTTCTTT. The encoded protein is CASSLGTGMFTEAFF.

The CDR3 is CAWSAQGGFREQYF. The CDR3 DNA reads as TGTGCCTGGAGTGCACAGGGGGGATTCCGGGAGCAGTACTTC. The chain is built from TRBV30 and TRBJ2-7; the match to TRBD1 covers 8 bases. The CDR3 has 14 residues. Germline CDR1 and CDR2: GTSNPN and SVGIG (reference sequence). Trimming removed 1 base from V and 7 bases from J; junction bases left unmatched: 9.

This clone was counted a single time. The chain carries TRBV2 and TRBJ1-5; possible D gene TRBD1, 5 bases. The CDR3 runs to 14 residues. V gave up 7 bases and J gave up 4 bases, with 14 bases separating them. CDR1 SNHLY and CDR2 FYNNEI come from the germline V gene. CDR3 coding DNA: TGTGCCAGCAAAAGAGTGGGGGGTAATCAGCCCCAGCATTTT. Translated, it gives CASKRVGGNQPQHF.

This clone appeared a single time. This rearrangement joins TRBV6-6 to TRBJ1-2; 8 bases map to TRBD1. The CDR3 runs to 11 residues. Germline CDR1 and CDR2: MNHNY and SVGAGI (reference sequence). With 8 bases clipped from V and 8 bases from J, the junction kept 4 bases outside the gene matches. The CDR3 region has the DNA TGTGCCAGCGGACAGGGCCACGGCTACACCTTC. Amino acid sequence: CASGQGHGYTF.